One and the same sample provided the 21 T cell receptor beta chains below, sequenced in a study of T cell repertoires in cytomegalovirus infection. TCRdb re-called the reads through MiXCR, storing one row per CDR3 protein. The sample has just over 300,000 distinct CDR3 sequences, roughly 15% seen once. The sample was PBMCs. The receptors come from a human donor in good health (CMV status not recorded). Some clones in this sample may be carry-over from other donors' samples.

Remarks on this clonotype: The germline gene is not matched at one end of the junction; a read error may be the cause. The V gene is TRBV4-1, the J gene TRBJ2-7; 11 bases line up with TRBD1. Germline lookup yields CDR1 MGHRA and CDR2 YSYEKL. The CDR3 has 15 residues. This chain's CDR3 is CASSPGTGGLNEQYF. The CDR3 nucleotides are TGTGCCAGCAGCCCCGGGACAGGGGGGTTAAACGAGCAGTACTTC.

In this sample, this clonotype turned up many times. The chain combines TRBV28 with TRBJ2-2; 7 bases are a match to TRBD2. With 11 bases clipped from V and 0 bases from J, the junction kept 6 bases outside the gene matches. In germline, CDR1 is MDHEN, CDR2 SYDVKM. The CDR3 sequence is 14 residues long. Written as DNA, the CDR3 is TGTGCCGGCTCCGGGGGGTCGAACACCGGGGAGCTGTTTTTT. Translation gives CAGSGGSNTGELFF.

This clonotype was detected only a few times. The chain links TRBV20-1 to TRBJ2-7; D is possibly TRBD1 (7 bases). The ends were cut back, 4 bases at V and 6 bases at J, with 19 bases in the middle. Germline assignment: CDR1 DFQATT and CDR2 SNEGSKA (reference sequence). This CDR3 has 14 amino acids. The CDR3 is CSAIGGQNFLEQYF. CDR3 coding DNA: TGCAGTGCTATCGGGGGACAGAACTTTCTCGAGCAGTACTTC.

The genes are TRBV20-1 and TRBJ2-1, with D unresolved. CDR1 is DFQATT, CDR2 SNEGSKA, per germline (reference sequence). V lost 4 bases and J lost 4, with 5 bases in between. This CDR3 is built from 11 residues. CDR3 sequence (DNA): TGCAGTGCTACCCCATACAATGAGCAGTTCTTC. Translation: CSATPYNEQFF.

The table lists this clonotype with many counts. The rearrangement links TRBV7-2 to TRBJ2-6; D not certain. Germline V gene data show CDR1 as SGHTA and CDR2 as FQGNSA. The CDR3 covers 14 residues. The V gene lost 1 base and the J gene lost 3 bases, with 4 bases spanning the gap. DNA of the CDR3: TGTGCCAGCAGCTTAGGAGGTGGGGCCAACGTCCTGACTTTC. This sequence encodes CASSLGGGANVLTF. Combining the CDR3 with reference TRBV7-2 and TRBJ2-6 gives the whole variable domain GAGVSQSPSNKVTEKGKDVELRCDPISGHTALYWYRQSLGQGLEFLIYFQGNSAPDKSGLPSDRFSAERTGGSVSTLTIQRTQQEDSAVYLCASSLGGGANVLTFGAGSRLTVL.

The rearrangement joins TRBV25-1 to TRBJ1-1; the D is unclear. Germline CDR1 and CDR2: MGHDK and SYGVNS. The ends were cut back, 6 bases at V and 2 bases at J, with 13 bases in the middle. The CDR3 consists of 14 residues. CDR3 sequence (DNA): TGTGCCAGCAGCGCTATGGGGTCCAACACTGAAGCTTTCTTT. This gives the protein CASSAMGSNTEAFF.

This clonotype was counted many times. The rearrangement links TRBV27 to TRBJ1-4; D possibly corresponds to TRBD1 (5 bases). The germline CDR1 and CDR2 sequences are MNHEY and SMNVEV (reference sequence). CDR3 length: 15 amino acids. V was pared by 4 bases and J by 3 bases, with 12 bases between. Written as DNA, the CDR3 is TGTGCCAGCAGTTCTGGGGGTACCGCTAATGAAAAACTGTTTTTT. It specifies CASSSGGTANEKLFF.

This clonotype was observed at least ten times. The V gene is TRBV7-9, the J gene TRBJ1-1; D uncertain. V was cut by 5 bases and J by 1 base, with 14 bases left in between. Germline V gene sequence: CDR1 SEHNR, CDR2 FQNEAQ (reference sequence). CDR3 length: 15 amino acids. The CDR3 loop is CASSPGLLRNTEAFF. For the CDR3, the DNA is TGTGCCAGCAGCCCAGGACTCCTCCGGAACACTGAAGCTTTCTTT.

This clonotype was seen many times. The rearrangement links TRBV7-6 to TRBJ1-2; perhaps TRBD1 as D (6 bases). Trimming pared 1 base from V and 2 bases from J, leaving 14 bases between. CDR1 is SGHVS, CDR2 FNYEAQ, per germline. There are 16 residues in the CDR3. As DNA, the CDR3 is TGTGCCAGCAGCTTAGAAACAGGGTGGCAAAACTATGGCTACACCTTC. As protein: CASSLETGWQNYGYTF.

The chain carries TRBV25-1 and TRBJ1-3; D is possibly TRBD1 (5 bases). In germline, CDR1 is MGHDK, CDR2 SYGVNS. The CDR3 covers 15 residues. The V end lost 4 bases, the J end lost 1 base, and 11 bases lay between the germline ends. The CDR3 coding sequence is TGTGCCAGCAGTGGGCCAGGACAATCTGGAAACACCATATATTTT. Protein: CASSGPGQSGNTIYF.

At least ten counts were recorded for this clonotype. The chain has TRBV12-3 or TRBV12-4 and TRBJ1-1; 9 positions match TRBD1. The CDR3 sequence is 15 residues long. Losses at the gene ends were 4 bases for V and 4 bases for J; bases not matched to a gene: 7. The DNA of the CDR3 is TGTGCCAGCAGTTCACCGGGACAGGGAGCCACTGAAGCTTTCTTT. It encodes CASSSPGQGATEAFF.

The J gene is TRBJ2-3, the V gene TRBV7-2; D unclear. This CDR3 comprises 14 residues. The germline CDR1 and CDR2 sequences are SGHTA and FQGNSA. V was shortened by 5 bases and J by 2 bases, with 11 bases between the two germline ends. The CDR3 sequence: CASSIRASTDTQYF. The DNA of the CDR3 is TGTGCCAGCAGCATACGGGCGTCCACAGATACGCAGTATTTT.

The sample holds many counts of this clonotype. This sequence joins TRBV12-3 or TRBV12-4 and TRBJ2-5, with D possibly TRBD1 on 6 matching bases. V was cut by 3 bases and J by 4 bases, with 12 bases left in between. The CDR3 length is 14 residues. CDR3 loop: CASSLGALGETQYF. The CDR3 DNA sequence: TGTGCCAGCAGTTTGGGGGCCTTGGGAGAGACCCAGTACTTC.

The V and J genes are TRBV6-5 and TRBJ1-1; possibly TRBD1 for D (5 bases). V shed 2 bases and J shed 3 bases, with 10 bases lying between them. CDR1 and CDR2 from the germline V gene are MNHEY and SVGAGI. This CDR3 is 14 amino acids long. This CDR3 reads CASSYERGDTEAFF. CDR3 in DNA: TGTGCCAGCAGTTACGAGCGGGGGGACACTGAAGCTTTCTTT.

This chain uses TRBV28 with TRBJ1-1; D unresolved. The CDR3 has 15 amino acids. In germline, CDR1 is MDHEN, CDR2 SYDVKM. The ends were cut back, 4 bases at V and 1 base at J, with 13 bases in the middle. The CDR3 bases are TGTGCCAGCAGTTCCCCCGCTATCGGGAACACTGAAGCTTTCTTT. This translates into CASSSPAIGNTEAFF.

This chain links TRBV12-3 or TRBV12-4 with TRBJ2-2, with D maybe TRBD2 (6 bases). CDR3 length: 15 amino acids. Trimming shortened V by 3 bases and J by 0 bases, and 8 bases separated the two germline ends. The CDR3 nucleotides are TGTGCCAGCAGTTTTGGGGGGTCGAACACCGGGGAGCTGTTTTTT. It encodes CASSFGGSNTGELFF.

This clonotype was observed many times. The chain recombines TRBV7-9 with TRBJ1-2; D gene unclear. CDR1 SEHNR and CDR2 FQNEAQ come from the germline V gene (reference sequence). The CDR3 covers 15 residues. Trimming cost V 3 bases and J 4 bases, with 15 bases left between them. The CDR3 loop reads CASSLEVEGGYGYTF. For the CDR3, the DNA is TGTGCCAGCAGCTTGGAGGTAGAGGGTGGCTATGGCTACACCTTC.

This chain joins TRBV20-1 and TRBJ1-1; D possibly corresponds to TRBD1 (6 bases). Germline CDR1 and CDR2: DFQATT and SNEGSKA (reference sequence). CDR3 size: 12 residues. V shed 7 bases and J shed 2 bases, with 11 bases lying between them. The DNA of the CDR3 is TGCAGTGTACACAGGGCTAACACTGAAGCTTTCTTT. Its translation is CSVHRANTEAFF.

The chain recombines TRBV18 with TRBJ2-2; D is undetermined. CDR1 and CDR2 (germline): KGHSH, LQKENI. V was shortened by 0 bases and J by 0 bases, with 8 bases between the two germline ends. The CDR3 runs to 16 residues. In DNA, the CDR3 is TGTGCCAGCTCACCACCGTCTGGGACGAACACCGGGGAGCTGTTTTTT. Translation: CASSPPSGTNTGELFF.

This clonotype turned up a few times. The chain couples TRBV20-1 to TRBJ1-1, with 9 bases aligning to TRBD1. The germline V gene has CDR1 DFQATT and CDR2 SNEGSKA (reference sequence). V gave up 6 bases and J gave up 4 bases; unmatched junction bases: 6. CDR3 size: 13 residues. CDR3 sequence (DNA): TGCAGTGCAAAGGGACAGGGAGGCACTGAAGCTTTCTTT. Translated, it gives CSAKGQGGTEAFF.

The chain's CDR3 is CSAPGRQGGFYEQYF. The CDR3 DNA reads as TGCAGTGCTCCGGGCAGGCAGGGCGGATTTTACGAGCAGTACTTC. The V and J genes are TRBV20-1 and TRBJ2-7, with D tentatively TRBD1 (5 bases). There are 15 residues in the CDR3. Per the germline V gene, CDR1 is DFQATT and CDR2 is SNEGSKA (reference sequence). Deletions cut 5 bases from V and 4 bases from J, with 21 bases between.